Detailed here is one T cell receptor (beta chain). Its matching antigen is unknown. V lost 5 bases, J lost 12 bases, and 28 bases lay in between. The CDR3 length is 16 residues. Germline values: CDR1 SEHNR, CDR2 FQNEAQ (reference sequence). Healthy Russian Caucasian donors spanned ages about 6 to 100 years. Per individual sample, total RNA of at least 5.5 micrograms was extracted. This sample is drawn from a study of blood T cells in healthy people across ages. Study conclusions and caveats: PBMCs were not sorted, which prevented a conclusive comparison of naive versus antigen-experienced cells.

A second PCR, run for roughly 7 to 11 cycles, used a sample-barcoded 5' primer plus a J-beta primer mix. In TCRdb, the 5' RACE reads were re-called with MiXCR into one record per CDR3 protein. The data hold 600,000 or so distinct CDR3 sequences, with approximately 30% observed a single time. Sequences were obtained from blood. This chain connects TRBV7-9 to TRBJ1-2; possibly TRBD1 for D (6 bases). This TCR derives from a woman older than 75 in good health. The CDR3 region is CASSPPEVTGTYDHTF. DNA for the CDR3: TGTGCCAGCAGCCCACCTGAGGTGACAGGCACCTATGACCACACCTTC.